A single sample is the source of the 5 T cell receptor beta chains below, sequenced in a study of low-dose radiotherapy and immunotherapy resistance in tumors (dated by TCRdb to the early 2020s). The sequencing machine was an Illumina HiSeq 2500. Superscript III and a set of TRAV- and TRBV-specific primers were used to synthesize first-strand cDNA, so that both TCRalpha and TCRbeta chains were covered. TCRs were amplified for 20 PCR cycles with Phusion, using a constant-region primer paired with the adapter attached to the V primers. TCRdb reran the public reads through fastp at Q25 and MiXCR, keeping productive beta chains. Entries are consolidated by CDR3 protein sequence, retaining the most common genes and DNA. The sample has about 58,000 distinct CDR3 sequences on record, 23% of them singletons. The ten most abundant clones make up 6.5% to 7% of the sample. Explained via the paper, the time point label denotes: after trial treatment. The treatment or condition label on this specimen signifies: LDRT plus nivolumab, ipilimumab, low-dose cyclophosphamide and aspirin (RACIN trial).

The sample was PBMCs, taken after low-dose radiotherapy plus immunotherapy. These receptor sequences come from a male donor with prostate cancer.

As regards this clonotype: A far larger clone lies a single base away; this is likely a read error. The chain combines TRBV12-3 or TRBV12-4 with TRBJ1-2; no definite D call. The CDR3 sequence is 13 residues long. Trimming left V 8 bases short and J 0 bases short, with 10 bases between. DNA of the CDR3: TGTGCCAGCTGTTACCTCCCTAACTATGGCTACACCTTC. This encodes CASCYLPNYGYTF.

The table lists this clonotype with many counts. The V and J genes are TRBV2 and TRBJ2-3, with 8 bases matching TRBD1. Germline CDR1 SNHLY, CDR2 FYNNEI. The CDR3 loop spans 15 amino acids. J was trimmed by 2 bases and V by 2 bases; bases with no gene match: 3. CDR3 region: CASSEPGGITDTQYF. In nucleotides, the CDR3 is TGTGCCAGCAGTGAACCAGGGGGCATCACAGATACGCAGTATTTT. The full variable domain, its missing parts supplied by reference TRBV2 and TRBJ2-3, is EPEVTQTPSHQVTQMGQEVILRCVPISNHLYFYWYRQILGQKVEFLVSFYNNEISEKSEIFDDQFSVERPDGSNFTLKIRSTKLEDSAMYFCASSEPGGITDTQYFGPGTRLTVL.

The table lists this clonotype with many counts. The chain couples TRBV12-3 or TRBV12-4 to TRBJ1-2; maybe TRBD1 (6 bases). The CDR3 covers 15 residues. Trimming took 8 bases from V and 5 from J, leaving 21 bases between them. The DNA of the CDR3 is TGTGCCAGCTTTACCCACCAACAGGGTGGGTATGGCTACACCTTC. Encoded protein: CASFTHQQGGYGYTF.

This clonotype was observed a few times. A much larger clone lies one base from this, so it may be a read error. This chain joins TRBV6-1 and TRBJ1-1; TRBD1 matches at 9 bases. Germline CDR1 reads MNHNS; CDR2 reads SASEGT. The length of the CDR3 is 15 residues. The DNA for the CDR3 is TGTGCCCGCAGCGAAACAGGGGGCCGGGGCACTGAAGCTTTCTTT. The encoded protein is CARSETGGRGTEAFF.

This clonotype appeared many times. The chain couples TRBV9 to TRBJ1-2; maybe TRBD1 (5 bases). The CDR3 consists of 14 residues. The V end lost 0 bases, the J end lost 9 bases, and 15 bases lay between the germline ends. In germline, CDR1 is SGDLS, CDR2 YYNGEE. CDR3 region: CASSVALGQDSYTF. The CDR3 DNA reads TGTGCCAGCAGCGTAGCTCTAGGGCAGGACAGCTACACCTTC.